This is a list of T cell receptor beta chains from one sample in a study of blood T cell repertoires in COVID-19. Only in-frame clones appear in the TCRdb table, and some are missing; sequencing was by immunoSEQ multiplex PCR. The table records 150,000 to 200,000 clones, roughly 80% of them present only once. The sequenced sample was peripheral blood. The origin of the receptors is a woman in her sixties or seventies with COVID-19, enrolled during active disease. The CDR3 runs from the conserved cysteine through the conserved F or W. D genes are given only for firm matches. Rows may omit the clone size; those that give it use once, few, many or a size class.

D gene: TRBD1
J gene: TRBJ1-2
clone size: -
V gene: TRBV19
CDR3 DNA: TGTGCCAGTAGTCCACTCCGGGGGGGACAGTCGATCTATGGCTACACCTTC
CDR3 protein: CASSPLRGGQSIYGYTF

D gene: -
J gene: TRBJ2-5
clone size: -
V gene: TRBV5-1
CDR3 DNA: TGCGCCAGCAGCTCCGGAGGAGGGGGCTCGAAGACCCAGTACTTC
CDR3 protein: CASSSGGGGSKTQYF

D gene: TRBD1
J gene: TRBJ2-5
clone size: -
V gene: TRBV6-5
CDR3 DNA: TGTGCCAGCACCCCGGGACAGCAAGAGACCCAGTACTTC
CDR3 protein: CASTPGQQETQYF

D gene: -
J gene: TRBJ2-3
clone size: -
V gene: TRBV7-2
CDR3 DNA: TGTGCCAGCAGCTTATCCTCTCTAGTAACTCGTACGCAGTATTTT
CDR3 protein: CASSLSSLVTRTQYF

D gene: TRBD2
J gene: TRBJ2-5
clone size: -
V gene: TRBV19
CDR3 DNA: TGTGCCAGTAGTATAGACGGGAGGGTGGAGACCCAGTACTTC
CDR3 protein: CASSIDGRVETQYF

D gene: TRBD2
J gene: TRBJ2-5
clone size: once
V gene: TRBV3-1/TRBV3-2
CDR3 DNA: TGTGCCAGCAGCCAAGTTCGGACTAGCGGGAAACCAGAGACCCAGTACTTC
CDR3 protein: CASSQVRTSGKPETQYF

D gene: TRBD2
J gene: TRBJ2-3
clone size: -
V gene: TRBV30
CDR3 DNA: TGTGCCTGGAACACACTAGCGGGAGCCTCGCGTACAGATACGCAGTATTTT
CDR3 protein: CAWNTLAGASRTDTQYF

D gene: -
J gene: TRBJ2-1
clone size: -
V gene: TRBV12-3/TRBV12-4
CDR3 DNA: TGTGCCAGCAAGGACAGTCCACGCAATGAGCAGTTCTTC
CDR3 protein: CASKDSPRNEQFF

D gene: -
J gene: TRBJ2-3
clone size: few
V gene: TRBV3-1/TRBV3-2
CDR3 DNA: TGTGCCAGCAGCCTTCTGAGCACAGATACGCAGTATTTT
CDR3 protein: CASSLLSTDTQYF

D gene: TRBD1
J gene: TRBJ1-2
clone size: -
V gene: TRBV6-5
CDR3 DNA: TGTGCCAGCAGTTACCCAAGGGACAGAGGGGGTGGCTACACCTTC
CDR3 protein: CASSYPRDRGGGYTF

D gene: -
J gene: TRBJ2-5
clone size: -
V gene: TRBV6-5
CDR3 DNA: TGTGCCAGCAGTCTCAGGCAAGAGACCCAGTACTTC
CDR3 protein: CASSLRQETQYF

D gene: -
J gene: TRBJ1-1
clone size: -
V gene: TRBV3-1/TRBV3-2
CDR3 DNA: TGTGCCAGCAGCCACTTAGGGGACACTGAAGCTTTCTTT
CDR3 protein: CASSHLGDTEAFF

D gene: TRBD1
J gene: TRBJ2-1
clone size: -
V gene: TRBV5-1
CDR3 DNA: TGCGCCAGCAGCCAGGGGACAGGGAGTTCGAATGAGCAGTTCTTC
CDR3 protein: CASSQGTGSSNEQFF

D gene: TRBD2
J gene: TRBJ2-1
clone size: -
V gene: TRBV24-1
CDR3 DNA: TGTGCCACCAGTGATTTACGGACTAGCGGGGGTAGAGGTGAGCAGTTCTTC
CDR3 protein: CATSDLRTSGGRGEQFF

D gene: TRBD2
J gene: TRBJ2-1
clone size: -
V gene: TRBV24-1
CDR3 DNA: TGTGCCACCAGTGATCGTCGGACTAGCGGGAGTGTTTCTCAGCAGTTCTTC
CDR3 protein: CATSDRRTSGSVSQQFF

D gene: TRBD2
J gene: TRBJ2-7
clone size: once
V gene: TRBV5-1
CDR3 DNA: TGCGCCAGCAGGGAGGGGCGGACTAGGGGCTACGAGCAGTACTTC
CDR3 protein: CASREGRTRGYEQYF

D gene: TRBD1
J gene: TRBJ1-1
clone size: -
V gene: TRBV5-1
CDR3 DNA: TGCGCCAGCAGCGTGACAGGGGGCGGGAACACTGAAGCTTTCTTT
CDR3 protein: CASSVTGGGNTEAFF

D gene: -
J gene: TRBJ1-1
clone size: -
V gene: TRBV11-2
CDR3 DNA: TGTGCCAGCAACGGACTTATACCTCTGAACACTGAAGCTTTCTTT
CDR3 protein: CASNGLIPLNTEAFF

D gene: TRBD2
J gene: TRBJ2-1
clone size: -
V gene: TRBV24-1
CDR3 DNA: TGTGCCACCAGTGGGACTAGCGGGAGTCCTCTCAATGAGCAGTTCTTC
CDR3 protein: CATSGTSGSPLNEQFF

D gene: -
J gene: TRBJ1-2
clone size: -
V gene: TRBV6-6
CDR3 DNA: TGTGCCAGCAGTCGAGACAGAGACTATGGCTACACCTTC
CDR3 protein: CASSRDRDYGYTF

D gene: TRBD1
J gene: TRBJ1-4
clone size: -
V gene: TRBV5-4
CDR3 DNA: TGTGCCAGCAGCTTGGCCCCGGGACAGGGTTTTCGGTGGGAAAAACTGTTTTTT
CDR3 protein: CASSLAPGQGFRWEKLFF

D gene: -
J gene: TRBJ1-2
clone size: -
V gene: TRBV10-3
CDR3 DNA: TGTGCCATCAGTGAGGGCAGCGCCTATGGCTACACCTTC
CDR3 protein: CAISEGSAYGYTF

D gene: -
J gene: TRBJ1-3
clone size: few
V gene: TRBV15
CDR3 DNA: TGTGCCACCAGCAGAGTCGCCTTGGACTCCGGAAACACCATATATTTT
CDR3 protein: CATSRVALDSGNTIYF

D gene: -
J gene: TRBJ2-1
clone size: -
V gene: TRBV5-1
CDR3 DNA: TGCGCCAGCAGCTTGGCCCGGGCAGGGGGGATCCATGAGCAGTTCTTC
CDR3 protein: CASSLARAGGIHEQFF

D gene: -
J gene: TRBJ1-1
clone size: -
V gene: TRBV9
CDR3 DNA: TGTGCCAGCAGCCCCCCTGGGGGCCCGAACACTGAAGCTTTCTTT
CDR3 protein: CASSPPGGPNTEAFF

D gene: TRBD2
J gene: TRBJ2-7
clone size: few
V gene: TRBV2
CDR3 DNA: TGTGCCAGCCGGAGGACTAGCGGGACGACCACCCGATCCGAGCAGTACTTC
CDR3 protein: CASRRTSGTTTRSEQYF

D gene: TRBD2
J gene: TRBJ2-7
clone size: -
V gene: TRBV30
CDR3 DNA: TGTGCCTGGAGTCTCCCTAGCGGGATTTACTACGAGCAGTACTTC
CDR3 protein: CAWSLPSGIYYEQYF

D gene: TRBD1
J gene: TRBJ2-2
clone size: -
V gene: TRBV7-2
CDR3 DNA: TGTGCCAGCAGCGAAACAGGGGGCATGATGGCCGGGGAGCTGTTTTTT
CDR3 protein: CASSETGGMMAGELFF

D gene: TRBD2
J gene: TRBJ2-1
clone size: -
V gene: TRBV28
CDR3 DNA: TGTGCCAGCAGTGGGACTAGGGTGGGTAATGAGCAGTTCTTC
CDR3 protein: CASSGTRVGNEQFF

D gene: TRBD1
J gene: TRBJ1-2
clone size: -
V gene: TRBV5-6
CDR3 DNA: TGTGCCAGCAGCTTGGTTGGACAGGAAGGATTCTCTCGGGGCTACACCTTC
CDR3 protein: CASSLVGQEGFSRGYTF

D gene: -
J gene: TRBJ1-2
clone size: -
V gene: TRBV28
CDR3 DNA: TGTGCCAGCAGTTTAGAGGCAGCTATCTATGGCTACACCTTC
CDR3 protein: CASSLEAAIYGYTF

D gene: -
J gene: TRBJ2-6
clone size: -
V gene: TRBV28
CDR3 DNA: TGTGCCAGCAGTTTATGGGGACAAAAGAAGCGGTCTGGGGCCAACGTCCTGACTTTC
CDR3 protein: CASSLWGQKKRSGANVLTF

D gene: -
J gene: TRBJ2-7
clone size: once
V gene: TRBV9
CDR3 DNA: TGTGCCAGCAGCGTAGATCAGACCTACGAGCAGTACTTC
CDR3 protein: CASSVDQTYEQYF

D gene: -
J gene: TRBJ2-1
clone size: -
V gene: TRBV11-2
CDR3 DNA: TGTGCCAGCAGCTTAGCGGGTGAGCAGTTCTTC
CDR3 protein: CASSLAGEQFF

D gene: -
J gene: TRBJ2-5
clone size: -
V gene: TRBV5-6
CDR3 DNA: TGTGCCAGCAGCTTTCACGGGGGAGAGACCCAGTACTTC
CDR3 protein: CASSFHGGETQYF

D gene: -
J gene: TRBJ2-3
clone size: -
V gene: TRBV9
CDR3 DNA: TGTGCCAGCAGCTTTAATGAGTTAGATACGCAGTATTTT
CDR3 protein: CASSFNELDTQYF

D gene: -
J gene: TRBJ1-2
clone size: -
V gene: TRBV14
CDR3 DNA: TGTGCCAGCAGCCAAGATAGTATGGTTGGCTACACCTTC
CDR3 protein: CASSQDSMVGYTF

D gene: -
J gene: TRBJ2-1
clone size: -
V gene: TRBV24-1
CDR3 DNA: TGTGCCACCAGTGACCCTATCTACAATGAGCAGTTCTTC
CDR3 protein: CATSDPIYNEQFF

D gene: -
J gene: TRBJ2-1
clone size: -
V gene: TRBV7-9
CDR3 DNA: TGTGCCAGCAGCACTTCTGGCTCCTACAATGAGCAGTTCTTC
CDR3 protein: CASSTSGSYNEQFF

D gene: -
J gene: TRBJ2-2
clone size: few
V gene: TRBV7-7
CDR3 DNA: TGTGCCAGCAGCTTGTTTCTAGCATCTAACACCGGGGAGCTGTTTTTT
CDR3 protein: CASSLFLASNTGELFF

D gene: TRBD1
J gene: TRBJ2-3
clone size: -
V gene: TRBV6-4
CDR3 DNA: TGTGCCAGCAATTCAGGGACAGGACGGGCGGATACGCAGTATTTT
CDR3 protein: CASNSGTGRADTQYF

D gene: TRBD2
J gene: TRBJ2-3
clone size: -
V gene: TRBV27
CDR3 DNA: TGTGCCAGCAGTTTAATACCGGGAGGGAGCACAGATACGCAGTATTTT
CDR3 protein: CASSLIPGGSTDTQYF

D gene: -
J gene: TRBJ2-7
clone size: -
V gene: TRBV28
CDR3 DNA: TGTGCCAGCAGAAACCCGGGGGGCCGAAACGAGCAGTACTTC
CDR3 protein: CASRNPGGRNEQYF

D gene: TRBD1
J gene: TRBJ1-1
clone size: once
V gene: TRBV5-1
CDR3 DNA: TGCGCCAGCAGCTTGGAGGGACAGGGGAGTGCGGGCACTGAAGCTTTCTTT
CDR3 protein: CASSLEGQGSAGTEAFF

D gene: TRBD1
J gene: TRBJ1-2
clone size: -
V gene: TRBV5-5
CDR3 DNA: TGTGCCAGCAGCCCTTACCCATCCGGGACAGCTAACTATGGCTACACCTTC
CDR3 protein: CASSPYPSGTANYGYTF